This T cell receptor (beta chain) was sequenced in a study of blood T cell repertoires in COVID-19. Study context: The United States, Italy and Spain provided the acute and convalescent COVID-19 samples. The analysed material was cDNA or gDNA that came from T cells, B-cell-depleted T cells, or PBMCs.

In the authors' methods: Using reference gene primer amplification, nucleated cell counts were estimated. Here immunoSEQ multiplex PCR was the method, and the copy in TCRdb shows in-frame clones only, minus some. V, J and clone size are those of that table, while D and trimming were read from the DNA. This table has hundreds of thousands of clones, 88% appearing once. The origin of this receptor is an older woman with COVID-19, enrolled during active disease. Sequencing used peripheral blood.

For the CDR3, the DNA is TGTGCCAGCAGCTTGCGATTCCAAGAGACCCAGTACTTC. Translating gives CASSLRFQETQYF. The chain is built from TRBV7-3 and TRBJ2-5; D ambiguous. This CDR3 has 13 residues. The V and J ends lost 3 bases and 1 base respectively, with 6 bases between them. Germline V gene sequence: CDR1 SGHTA, CDR2 FQGTGA.